This TCR beta chain came from a study of vaccination effects on CD4 cells after COVID-19. Before sequencing took place, the ViraFEST assay used viral peptide pools to expand antigen-specific CD4+ T cells. The authors isolated CD4+ T cells after around nine days of culture. Two-dose vaccination with either BNT162b2 or mRNA-1273 was given to the participants. TCRdb keeps only in-frame clones here, not all; method: immunoSEQ multiplex PCR. The table lists 65,000 to 95,000 clones, about three quarters of them singletons. V lost 2 bases and J lost 2; bases outside the gene matches: 7. CDR1 and CDR2 (germline): SGHRS, YFSETQ. CDR3 size: 16 residues. On this clone itself: Its matching antigen is unknown.

The chain employs TRBV5-1 and TRBJ2-5; the match to TRBD2 covers 9 bases. The sequencing here drew on CD4+ T cells from PBMCs cultured with HCoV-OC43 spike peptides, taken after COVID-19 vaccination. Subset noted: HCoV-OC43 spike overlapping peptide pool stimulation. This TCR was recovered from a human donor who received a COVID-19 vaccine. CDR3 amino acids: CASSFSAGGSQETQYF. The CDR3 DNA reads as TGCGCCAGCAGCTTTTCAGCGGGGGGTTCACAAGAGACCCAGTACTTC.